The present T cell receptor beta chain was sequenced within a study of monozygotic twins with inflammatory bowel disease (dated by TCRdb to between 2018 and 2021). Turning to the overall study: In total, 30 or so monozygotic twin pairs made up the full study: 19 Danish pairs, all IBD-discordant, plus nine German pairs, of which four were IBD-concordant and five were IBD-discordant. Each individual had, on average, about 151 000 unique TCRalpha sequences and 181 000 unique TCRbeta sequences available for analysis. Disease-associated traits were sought mainly through comparisons between IBD patients and their genetically identical healthy co-twins within discordant pairs. General study outcomes and caveats: Differing immunosuppressive treatments among patients may have added background noise and inter-individual variability to the repertoires. Fewer clonotypes were shared with other individuals by IBD patients than by healthy twins, most markedly in patients showing signs of disease activity. The analysis was unable to tell different T cell subtypes apart. Repertoire similarity did not differ between concordant and discordant twins, which could be due to limited statistical power. The results gave no support for a single strong signal or clonotype linked to IBD. Measured by the inverse Simpson index, TCRbeta repertoire diversity was lower in IBD patients than in their healthy co-twins.

The CDR3 runs 15 amino acids, cysteine and phenylalanine included. A DNA sequence was not provided. From a lookup of the germline V gene (reference sequence), CDR1 and CDR2 are DFQATT and SNEGSKA. From each donor, a roughly 2.7 ml peripheral blood sample was collected into PAXgene tubes and kept at -80 degrees C. Without any T cell sorting, total RNA was extracted from whole blood using the PAXgene blood miRNA kit on an automated QIAcube. Deep TCRalpha and TCRbeta repertoire profiling with unique molecular barcoding was performed on peripheral blood of monozygotic twin pairs concordant or discordant for inflammatory bowel disease. Smoking habits were recorded for all twin pairs, with individuals classified as current, former or never smokers. Concerning this clonotype itself: Its binding antigen is unknown.

The method behind the library was 5' RACE. Each TCR library was prepared from about 3.5 ug of total RNA. For each sample, cDNA synthesis was carried out in eight separate reactions using SMARTScribe reverse transcriptase. During cDNA synthesis, unique molecular identifiers containing a 6-nucleotide sample barcode were introduced by template switching. TCRalpha and TCRbeta cDNA was amplified by two nested PCRs of roughly 16 and 10 cycles, with bead purification after each PCR. Before amplification, cDNA was treated with uracil DNA-glycosylase and purified using the QIAquick PCR purification kit. The second PCR added Illumina TruSeq-compatible adapters along with sample-specific barcodes. TapeStation and Qubit were used to check library quality and concentration, and 4.5 to 6 ng of each library was pooled. Pooled libraries were sequenced on an Illumina HiSeq2500 single-index Rapid Run with 2 x 100 bp reads and custom sequencing primers. The published analysis was carried out like this. MiGEC version 1.2.6 was used for UMI-based consensus assembly to correct PCR and sequencing errors. MiXCR version 2.1.1 was used for V(D)J alignment, clonotype assembly and CDR3 extraction. To normalise gene usage, clonotype sharing and MAIT/NKT TCR abundance, the top 1000, 10 000 and 20 000 clonotypes in each sample were analysed. After downsampling to 27 000 UMIs, diversity was calculated as the inverse Simpson index using the vegan R package. Paired Mann-Whitney U tests were applied to discordant twin pairs, with Benjamini-Hochberg correction for multiple testing. Reprocessed by TCRdb, the reads give a single entry per CDR3 protein sequence, without DNA. The V and J calls and clone size are TCRdb's, not the authors'. This sample's table contains some 190,000 distinct CDR3 sequences. The ten largest make up 7.5% to 8% of the sample.

The source is a human donor with ulcerative colitis or Crohn's disease, or a healthy co-twin of an affected twin (not recorded which). The sequenced material came from blood. The chain is assembled from TRBV20-1 and TRBJ1-5. CDR3 reads: CSARAGGGGNQPQHF.